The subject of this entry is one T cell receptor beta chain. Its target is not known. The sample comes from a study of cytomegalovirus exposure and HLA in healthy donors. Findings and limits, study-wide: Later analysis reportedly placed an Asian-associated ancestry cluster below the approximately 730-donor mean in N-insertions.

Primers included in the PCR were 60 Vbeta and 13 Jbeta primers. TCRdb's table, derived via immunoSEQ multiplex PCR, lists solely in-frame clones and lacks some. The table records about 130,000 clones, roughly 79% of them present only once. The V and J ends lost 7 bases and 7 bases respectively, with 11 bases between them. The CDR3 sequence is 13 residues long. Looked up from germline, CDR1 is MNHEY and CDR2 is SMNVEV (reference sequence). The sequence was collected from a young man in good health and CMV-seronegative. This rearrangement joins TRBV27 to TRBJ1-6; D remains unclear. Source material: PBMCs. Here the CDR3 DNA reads TGTGCCAGCACCCGCATCGGGAATTCACCCCTCCACTTT. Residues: CASTRIGNSPLHF.